The 21 T cell receptor beta chains below were found in one sample sequenced in a study of cytomegalovirus exposure and HLA in healthy donors. The study ran its PCR with 60 Vbeta and 13 Jbeta primers. Repertoires were generated with immunoSEQ multiplex PCR, while TCRdb's copy carries only in-frame clones and drops some. The sample comprises about 130,000 clones, about 61% of which are singletons, and 2% to 2.5% rests with the top ten. The specimen was PBMCs. Receptors were obtained from a woman in her thirties or forties in good health and CMV-seronegative.

The CDR3 DNA follows: TGTGCCAGCAGCCCCAACCCGGGACAGCAAGGAAACACCATATATTTT. The encoded protein is CASSPNPGQQGNTIYF. J is TRBJ1-3 and V is TRBV4-2; 7 nucleotides line up with TRBD1. The trim removed 4 bases at V and 4 bases at J, leaving 10 bases unmatched. The CDR3 has 16 residues. The V gene's germline CDR1 is LGHNA and CDR2 YNFKEQ.

The chain couples TRBV5-6 to TRBJ2-7, with 8 positions matching TRBD1. From germline, CDR1 is SGHDT and CDR2 YYEEEE. The CDR3 has 15 amino acids. The V gene end was trimmed by 7 bases and the J gene end by 2 bases; junction bases not matched to a gene: 11. The CDR3 sequence: CASGPGTGHAYEQYF. In nucleotides, the CDR3 is TGTGCCAGCGGCCCCGGGACAGGCCATGCCTACGAGCAGTACTTC.

This chain connects TRBV7-2 to TRBJ1-6; D ambiguous. V lost 1 base and J lost 8, with 9 bases in between. CDR1 and CDR2 (germline): SGHTA, FQGNSA. The CDR3 extends over 14 amino acids. In DNA form, the CDR3 reads TGTGCCAGCAGCTTAGGGCAGGTCTATTCACCCCTCCACTTT. Its translation: CASSLGQVYSPLHF.

The CDR3 is CASGLVRGLDNEQFF. As DNA, the CDR3 is TGTGCTAGTGGTTTGGTTAGGGGTCTGGACAATGAGCAGTTCTTC. The J gene is TRBJ2-1, the V gene TRBV12-5; D is possibly TRBD1 (5 bases). Trimming pared 0 bases from V and 5 bases from J, leaving 11 bases between. This CDR3 comprises 15 residues. From germline, CDR1 is LGHNT and CDR2 FRNRAP.

The V call is TRBV2, the J call TRBJ2-7; 7 nucleotides agree with TRBD1. This CDR3 region has 13 residues. The V segment lost 5 bases and the J segment 3 bases; nucleotides outside the gene matches: 4. Per germline, CDR1 SNHLY and CDR2 FYNNEI. CDR3 residues: CASSPWTGYEQYF. CDR3 bases: TGTGCCAGCAGTCCCTGGACAGGCTACGAGCAGTACTTC. Full variable domain (remainder filled in from reference TRBV2 and TRBJ2-7): EPEVTQTPSHQVTQMGQEVILRCVPISNHLYFYWYRQILGQKVEFLVSFYNNEISEKSEIFDDQFSVERPDGSNFTLKIRSTKLEDSAMYFCASSPWTGYEQYFGPGTRLTVT.

The V gene is TRBV29-1, the J gene TRBJ1-2; weak D call: TRBD1 (5 bases). V was clipped by 6 bases and J by 4 bases, with 15 bases between them. Germline values: CDR1 SQVTM, CDR2 ANQGSEA. This CDR3 has 13 amino acids. The CDR3 reads CSVKQETLYGYTF. DNA of the CDR3: TGCAGCGTGAAACAGGAGACCCTCTATGGCTACACCTTC.

V gene TRBV2 combines with J gene TRBJ2-1; D is uncertain. From germline, CDR1 is SNHLY and CDR2 FYNNEI. CDR3 size: 12 residues. V lost 6 bases, J lost 3 bases, and 6 bases lay in between. The DNA for the CDR3 is TGTGCCAGCAGGCTAGGCTACAATGAGCAGTTCTTC. It codes for CASRLGYNEQFF.

The gene calls are TRBV7-2 and TRBJ2-5; 8 bases map to TRBD1. The CDR3 is 14 amino acids. J lost 4 bases, V lost 4 bases, and 5 bases had no gene match. CDR1 SGHTA and CDR2 FQGNSA come from the germline V gene. The CDR3 coding sequence is TGTGCCAGCAGCTGGCGAGGACAGGGAGAGACCCAGTACTTC. This encodes CASSWRGQGETQYF.

This chain uses TRBV30 with TRBJ1-1; 11 positions agree with TRBD1. Germline loops: CDR1 GTSNPN, CDR2 SVGIG (reference sequence). The length of the CDR3 is 12 residues. CDR3 in amino acids: CARDRGSTEAFF. The CDR3 region has the DNA TGTGCTCGGGACAGGGGGAGCACTGAAGCTTTCTTT.

This chain uses TRBV28 with TRBJ2-7; 9 bases align to TRBD1. V lost 7 bases and J lost 1; bases outside the gene matches: 8. Germline V gene data show CDR1 as MDHEN and CDR2 as SYDVKM. The CDR3 consists of 15 residues. The CDR3 DNA follows: TGTGCCAGCACCGGGGGGACAGGGATATCCTACGAGCAGTACTTC. It is translated as CASTGGTGISYEQYF. The variable domain in full, with the rest retrieved from reference TRBV28 and TRBJ2-7, is DVKVTQSSRYLVKRTGEKVFLECVQDMDHENMFWYRQDPGLGLRLIYFSYDVKMKEKGDIPEGYSVSREKKERFSLILESASTNQTSMYLCASTGGTGISYEQYFGPGTRLTVT.

The V and J genes are TRBV11-2 and TRBJ2-7, with 7 bases fitting TRBD1. The V gene end was trimmed by 1 base and the J gene end by 0 bases; junction bases not matched to a gene: 3. This CDR3 is 15 amino acids long. Germline CDR1 is SGHAT and CDR2 is FQNNGV. Here the CDR3 reads CASSLGQGRSYEQYF. The CDR3 DNA reads as TGTGCCAGCAGCTTAGGACAGGGCCGCTCCTACGAGCAGTACTTC. Based on the CDR3 plus reference TRBV11-2 and TRBJ2-7, the full variable domain is EAGVAQSPRYKIIEKRQSVAFWCNPISGHATLYWYQQILGQGPKLLIQFQNNGVVDDSQLPKDRFSAERLKGVDSTLKIQPAKLEDSAVYLCASSLGQGRSYEQYFGPGTRLTVT.

This clone was picked up one time. V is TRBV28 and J is TRBJ2-1, with D perhaps TRBD2 (7 bases). Germline CDR1 MDHEN, CDR2 SYDVKM. The CDR3 length is 15 residues. V was pared by 8 bases and J by 4 bases, with 18 bases between. CDR3 region: CASRGGGGEYNEQFF. Written as DNA, the CDR3 is TGTGCCAGCCGGGGAGGCGGGGGCGAATACAATGAGCAGTTCTTC.

To note about this clone: The sample holds other DNA sequences that translate to the same CDR3. This sequence joins TRBV30 and TRBJ1-6, with 7 bases lining up with TRBD1. From germline, CDR1 is GTSNPN and CDR2 SVGIG (reference sequence). There are 13 residues in the CDR3. V gave up 6 bases and J gave up 4 bases; unmatched junction bases: 3. CDR3 nucleotides: TGTGCCTGCAGGGGGGAATATAATTCACCCCTCCACTTT. As protein: CACRGEYNSPLHF.

This chain joins TRBV12-5 and TRBJ2-3, with D tentatively TRBD1 (6 bases). Germline assignment: CDR1 LGHNT and CDR2 FRNRAP. The V and J ends lost 3 bases and 4 bases respectively, with 11 bases between them. The CDR3 consists of 14 residues. The CDR3 sequence is CASGLGGQSDTQYF. For the CDR3, the DNA is TGTGCTAGTGGTTTAGGGGGTCAGTCAGATACGCAGTATTTT.

The rearrangement links TRBV10-3 to TRBJ1-1, with TRBD1 identical over 7 bases. CDR3 size: 13 residues. J lost 1 base, V lost 9 bases, and 5 bases had no gene match. Germline-derived CDR1 and CDR2 are ENHRY and SYGVKD. The CDR3: CAIRQGTNTEAFF. The CDR3 DNA follows: TGTGCCATTAGACAGGGTACGAACACTGAAGCTTTCTTT.

The chain recombines TRBV5-1 with TRBJ2-2; TRBD2 matches 11 bases. Trimming at V came to 4 bases and at J to 0 bases, leaving 5 bases not matched to a gene. The CDR3 sequence is 17 residues long. Germline CDR1 SGHRS, CDR2 YFSETQ. DNA for the CDR3: TGCGCCAGCAGCGGGAATAGCGGGGGGGCGAACACCGGGGAGCTGTTTTTT. Its protein product is CASSGNSGGANTGELFF.

The V call is TRBV19, the J call TRBJ1-2, with D unresolved. V was clipped by 7 bases and J by 1 base, with 16 bases between them. The CDR3 extends over 15 amino acids. Germline V gene lookup returns CDR1 LNHDA and CDR2 SQIVND (reference sequence). CDR3 residues: CASTPWPGRNYGYTF. The CDR3 DNA is TGTGCCAGTACCCCCTGGCCGGGTCGTAACTATGGCTACACCTTC.

This rearrangement joins TRBV7-2 to TRBJ2-7, with 7 bases identical to TRBD1. This CDR3 region has 12 residues. Germline-derived CDR1 and CDR2 are SGHTA and FQGNSA. V lost 4 bases to trimming and J lost 3 bases; unmatched junction nucleotides: 0. CDR3 sequence: CASSWDSYEQYF. Written as DNA, the CDR3 is TGTGCCAGCAGCTGGGACAGCTACGAGCAGTACTTC.

J is TRBJ2-1 and V is TRBV27, with a weak D call TRBD1 (6 bases). Trimming cost V 0 bases and J 4 bases, with 7 bases left between them. Germline V lookup: CDR1 MNHEY, CDR2 SMNVEV (reference sequence). The CDR3 is made up of 14 amino acids. The CDR3 nucleotides read TGTGCCAGCAGTTTATCGCAGGGGTACAATGAGCAGTTCTTC. It is translated as CASSLSQGYNEQFF.

This clone appeared a few times. The V and J genes are TRBV14 and TRBJ1-2; no reliable D call. V was trimmed by 3 bases and J by 0 bases, leaving 8 bases between them. CDR1 and CDR2 from the germline V gene are SGHDN and FVKESK. The CDR3 consists of 14 residues. CDR3 DNA: TGTGCCAGCAGCCAGGTGGCCGCTAACTATGGCTACACCTTC. As protein: CASSQVAANYGYTF.

This clone was found a few times. V usage is TRBV29-1 and J usage is TRBJ2-1; 8 positions agree with TRBD1. With 7 bases clipped from V and 7 bases from J, the junction kept 6 bases outside the gene matches. CDR1 is SQVTM and CDR2 is ANQGSEA in the germline V gene. The CDR3 runs to 12 residues. The CDR3 region has the DNA TGCAGCGGGTGGACAGGGAGGAATGAGCAGTTCTTC. Protein sequence: CSGWTGRNEQFF.